These 16 T cell receptor beta chains were all obtained from the same sample, sequenced in a study of graft-versus-host responses after intestinal transplantation listed by TCRdb under 2021. What this sample's time point label stands for: cells obtained before transplantation from donor or recipient. To prepare the library, the immunoSEQ multiplex PCR assay was applied. TCRdb took over this immuneACCESS table, retaining in-frame rearrangements with V and J assigned. Such tables are incomplete; in checked studies, under half of the missing clones stem from an unresolved V gene, and the remainder is unexplained. In this sample the table shows some 22,000 clones, 56% of which occur a single time. The leading ten clones occupy just over 1% of the sample. Source: alloreactive CD4+ T cells from a mixed lymphocyte reaction culture, taken before intestinal transplant. The intended sense of this specimen's cell subset or site label: CFSE-low proliferating T cells sorted from approximately 6-day pre-transplant mixed lymphocyte reaction (GvH or HvG direction). These receptors all come from a human patient who received an intestinal transplant.

This clone was found once. The chain joins TRBV5-3 to TRBJ1-4; 7 bases are shared with TRBD1. TRBV5-3 falls under the ORF class, with uncertain function. The CDR3 is 14 residues long. J was trimmed by 5 bases and V by 5 bases; bases with no gene match: 6. This CDR3 is CARSRDRANEKLFF. The CDR3 DNA is TGTGCCAGAAGTCGTGACAGGGCCAATGAAAAACTGTTTTTT.

The rearrangement joins TRBV29-1 to TRBJ2-7; the match to TRBD1 covers 11 bases. The CDR3 is 17 amino acids. Per germline, CDR1 SQVTM and CDR2 ANQGSEA. V trimming: 5 bases; J trimming: 2 bases; junction bases outside the gene matches: 14. Here the CDR3 DNA reads TGCAGCGTTTCACGACCGGGGACAGGGGGTGGTGCCTACGAGCAGTACTTC. Translation: CSVSRPGTGGGAYEQYF.

The CDR3 sequence is CASSLGQGRRQPQHF. DNA for the CDR3: TGTGCCAGCAGTTTAGGACAGGGAAGGCGCCAGCCCCAGCATTTT. This chain connects TRBV28 to TRBJ1-5; the match to TRBD1 covers 8 bases. Germline values: CDR1 MDHEN, CDR2 SYDVKM. The CDR3 loop spans 15 amino acids. V was clipped by 2 bases and J by 7 bases; unmatched bases: 7. Complete variable domain (other parts from reference TRBV28 and TRBJ1-5): DVKVTQSSRYLVKRTGEKVFLECVQDMDHENMFWYRQDPGLGLRLIYFSYDVKMKEKGDIPEGYSVSREKKERFSLILESASTNQTSMYLCASSLGQGRRQPQHFGDGTRLSIL.

This clone was observed a few times. This chain joins TRBV15 and TRBJ1-2; no firm D call. Germline V gene sequence: CDR1 LNHNV, CDR2 YYDKDF (reference sequence). Trimming took 0 bases from V and 4 from J, leaving 15 bases between them. This CDR3 is built from 16 residues. CDR3 amino acids: CATSRDRRAGGYGYTF. For the CDR3, the DNA is TGTGCCACCAGCAGAGATCGGAGGGCGGGTGGCTATGGCTACACCTTC.

This clone was picked up a small number of times. The genes are TRBV5-1 and TRBJ2-1; 10 bases agree with TRBD2. V shed 0 bases, J shed 4 bases, and the junction held 7 bases outside the gene matches. This CDR3 contains 17 residues. CDR1 and CDR2 (germline): SGHRS, YFSETQ. The CDR3 sequence is CASSLGVAGGGYNEQFF. CDR3 nucleotide sequence: TGCGCCAGCAGCTTGGGGGTAGCGGGAGGCGGATACAATGAGCAGTTCTTC.

A few counts support this clone. The CDR3 coding sequence is TGTGCCAGCAGCTACGGGGGGCTAGTGGGCACAGATACGCAGTATTTT. Its protein product is CASSYGGLVGTDTQYF. The rearrangement uses TRBV7-2 and TRBJ2-3, with a weak D call TRBD2 (7 bases). Trimming left V 4 bases short and J 1 base short, with 15 bases between. This CDR3 is built from 16 residues. CDR1 and CDR2 from the germline V gene are SGHTA and FQGNSA.

The chain links TRBV18 to TRBJ1-2, with D perhaps TRBD1 (5 bases). V lost 2 bases and J lost 4, with 11 bases in between. The CDR3 covers 14 residues. Germline values: CDR1 KGHSH, CDR2 LQKENI. CDR3 residues: CASSPMSQGYGYTF. CDR3 coding DNA: TGTGCCAGCTCACCAATGTCCCAGGGCTATGGCTACACCTTC.

This sequence joins TRBV5-1 and TRBJ1-1, with 8 bases matching TRBD1. CDR3 length: 15 residues. Looked up from germline, CDR1 is SGHRS and CDR2 is YFSETQ. The V and J ends lost 3 bases and 1 base, in that order; junction bases with no gene match: 5. The CDR3 region is CASSYRQGRNTEAFF. The CDR3 coding sequence is TGCGCCAGCAGCTATCGACAGGGGCGGAACACTGAAGCTTTCTTT.

V and J are TRBV28 and TRBJ1-2; TRBD1 matches at 7 bases. The trim removed 5 bases at V and 5 bases at J, leaving 8 bases unmatched. CDR1 MDHEN and CDR2 SYDVKM come from the germline V gene. The CDR3 spans 14 residues. Here the CDR3 reads CASSPGDRVYGYTF. The CDR3 nucleotides read TGTGCCAGCAGTCCCGGGGACAGAGTATATGGCTACACCTTC.

In this sample, this clone turned up once. The chain has TRBV5-1 and TRBJ2-2; 12 bases fit TRBD2. There are 16 residues in the CDR3. V shed 7 bases, J shed 3 bases, and the junction held 7 bases outside the gene matches. Per germline, CDR1 SGHRS and CDR2 YFSETQ. This chain's CDR3 is CASSNGLAGYTGELFF. DNA for the CDR3: TGCGCCAGCTCCAATGGACTAGCGGGGTACACCGGGGAGCTGTTTTTT.

The rearrangement links TRBV5-1 to TRBJ1-6, with D maybe TRBD1 (6 bases). The V and J ends lost 1 base and 8 bases respectively, with 10 bases between them. In germline, CDR1 is SGHRS, CDR2 YFSETQ. The CDR3 has 14 residues. The CDR3 sequence is CASSLTGTDSPLHF. The DNA of the CDR3 is TGCGCCAGCAGCTTGACAGGGACGGATTCACCCCTCCACTTT.

This sequence joins TRBV18 and TRBJ1-1, with TRBD1 matching 7 bases. Unmatched junction bases numbered 12, after V lost 2 bases and J lost 6 bases. The CDR3 contains 16 residues. Germline V gene data show CDR1 as KGHSH and CDR2 as LQKENI. The CDR3 is CASSPSQGLWGPEAFF. CDR3 nucleotides: TGTGCCAGCTCACCATCACAGGGGTTGTGGGGCCCTGAAGCTTTCTTT.

This chain connects TRBV4-1 to TRBJ1-5; possibly TRBD1 for D (5 bases). Germline V gene lookup returns CDR1 MGHRA and CDR2 YSYEKL. The CDR3 sequence is 19 residues long. V was pared by 1 base and J by 0 bases, with 19 bases between. The CDR3 DNA is TGCGCCAGCAGCCAAGTCGCGTGGGGCGCGGGGGATAGCAATCAGCCCCAGCATTTT. As protein: CASSQVAWGAGDSNQPQHF.

The rearrangement joins TRBV5-4 to TRBJ2-7; D not certain. Germline V lookup: CDR1 SGHNT, CDR2 YYREEE (reference sequence). V was cut by 4 bases and J by 5 bases, with 16 bases left in between. This CDR3 is 14 amino acids long. Here the CDR3 DNA reads TGTGCCAGCAGCCTAGAAAATACGGTCGACGAGCAGTACTTC. Translation: CASSLENTVDEQYF.

The chain joins TRBV30 to TRBJ1-1, with D perhaps TRBD1 (5 bases). The CDR3 runs 13 residues. Deletions cut 0 bases from V and 10 bases from J, with 15 bases between. The germline CDR1 and CDR2 sequences are GTSNPN and SVGIG (reference sequence). The chain's CDR3 is CAWSVQAGQGAFF. The CDR3 nucleotides read TGTGCCTGGAGTGTACAGGCAGGGCAGGGAGCTTTCTTT. The entire variable domain, with the rest obtained from reference TRBV30 and TRBJ1-1, is as follows: SQTIHQWPATLVQPVGSPLSLECTVEGTSNPNLYWYRQAAGRGLQLLFYSVGIGQISSEVPQNLSASRPQDRQFILSSKKLLLSDSGFYLCAWSVQAGQGAFFGQGTRLTVV.

This clone was counted only a few times. This rearrangement joins TRBV4-1 to TRBJ2-1; 9 bases align to TRBD1. The germline gives CDR1 MGHRA, CDR2 YSYEKL. The CDR3 length is 17 residues. V was pared by 1 base and J by 8 bases, with 12 bases of the junction left unmatched. The CDR3 coding sequence is TGCGCCAGCAGCCAAGCGGGACAGGGACCCGGATGGGATGAGCAGTTCTTC. This sequence encodes CASSQAGQGPGWDEQFF.